These T cell receptor beta chains were read from a single sample in a study of OX40 agonist ivuxolimab in advanced cancers. The assay was immunoSEQ multiplex PCR, and TCRdb's table has in-frame clones only and misses some. The profile shows fewer than 80,000 clones, roughly nine tenths of them singletons. The sequences come from CD4+ or CD8+ T cells sorted from blood, collected in a trial of the OX40 agonist ivuxolimab. These receptors were collected from an adult with an advanced solid tumor such as melanoma, head and neck, liver or kidney cancer. Both conserved end residues are part of each CDR3. The order of the fields is V gene, J gene, clone size, D gene, CDR3 DNA, CDR3 protein. A D gene is named only where the DNA matches it firmly. Where a row states a size, it is once, few, many or the class of an expanded clone; other rows omit it.

v_gene: TRBV15
j_gene: TRBJ2-5
abundance: NA
d_gene: TRBD1
CDR3nt: TGTGCCACCAGCAGAGGAGGGGGCCGTGGAGAGACCCAGTACTTC
CDR3aa: CATSRGGGRGETQYF

v_gene: TRBV19
j_gene: TRBJ1-1
abundance: NA
d_gene: NA
CDR3nt: TGTGCCAGTATGAACACTGAAGCTTTCTTT
CDR3aa: CASMNTEAFF

v_gene: TRBV19
j_gene: TRBJ2-5
abundance: NA
d_gene: NA
CDR3nt: TGTGCCAGTAGTCCCCTCTGGGGTAAAAAGACCCAGTACTTC
CDR3aa: CASSPLWGKKTQYF

v_gene: TRBV6-1
j_gene: TRBJ1-1
abundance: once
d_gene: NA
CDR3nt: TGTGCCAGCAGTGGTGGCGGAGAGAACACTGAAGCTTTCTTT
CDR3aa: CASSGGGENTEAFF

v_gene: TRBV2
j_gene: TRBJ2-3
abundance: NA
d_gene: TRBD2
CDR3nt: TGTGCCAGCGAATCTAGCGGGAGTAGCACAGATACGCAGTATTTT
CDR3aa: CASESSGSSTDTQYF

v_gene: TRBV2
j_gene: TRBJ1-1
abundance: NA
d_gene: NA
CDR3nt: TGTGCCAGCAGTGAAGTTGGGGGGTGGACTGAAGCTTTCTTT
CDR3aa: CASSEVGGWTEAFF

v_gene: TRBV7-9
j_gene: TRBJ2-5
abundance: NA
d_gene: TRBD1
CDR3nt: TGTGCCAGCAGCCCCCGGGACAGGGTCCAAGAGACCCAGTACTTC
CDR3aa: CASSPRDRVQETQYF

v_gene: TRBV28
j_gene: TRBJ2-2
abundance: NA
d_gene: NA
CDR3nt: TGTGCCAGCAGTTTATTAGCGAGGACCGGGGAGCTGTTTTTT
CDR3aa: CASSLLARTGELFF

v_gene: TRBV21-1
j_gene: TRBJ1-6
abundance: NA
d_gene: NA
CDR3nt: TGTGCCAGCAGCAAAGCCTCCCGGGCACACCAACTCCACTTT
CDR3aa: CASSKASRAHQLHF

v_gene: TRBV7-9
j_gene: TRBJ1-1
abundance: once
d_gene: NA
CDR3nt: TGTGCCAGCAGCTTAGGGGCGAACACTGAAGCTTTCTTT
CDR3aa: CASSLGANTEAFF

v_gene: TRBV15
j_gene: TRBJ2-7
abundance: NA
d_gene: NA
CDR3nt: TGTGCCACCAGCAGAGTCCTCGAGGGCTCCTACGAGCAGTACTTC
CDR3aa: CATSRVLEGSYEQYF

v_gene: TRBV7-8
j_gene: TRBJ2-2
abundance: NA
d_gene: TRBD2
CDR3nt: TGTGCCAGCAGCCCCCCCACTAGCGGGTACCCCGGGGAGCTGTTTTTT
CDR3aa: CASSPPTSGYPGELFF

v_gene: TRBV4-2
j_gene: TRBJ2-7
abundance: NA
d_gene: TRBD1
CDR3nt: TGTGCCAGCAGCCAAGAAACAGGGGCGCTAGTCTACGAGCAGTACTTC
CDR3aa: CASSQETGALVYEQYF

v_gene: TRBV30
j_gene: TRBJ1-6
abundance: NA
d_gene: NA
CDR3nt: TGTGCCTGGACCGGGCAAGCATCAGATAATTCACCCCTCCACTTT
CDR3aa: CAWTGQASDNSPLHF

v_gene: TRBV18
j_gene: TRBJ2-7
abundance: NA
d_gene: NA
CDR3nt: TGTGCCAGCTCACCAGGGACTTCCTACGAGCAGTACTTC
CDR3aa: CASSPGTSYEQYF

v_gene: TRBV6-1
j_gene: TRBJ2-7
abundance: NA
d_gene: NA
CDR3nt: TGTGCCAGCAGAGATCCGGGCCTATCCTACGAGCAGTACTTC
CDR3aa: CASRDPGLSYEQYF

v_gene: TRBV20-1
j_gene: TRBJ2-7
abundance: NA
d_gene: NA
CDR3nt: TGCAGTGCTGGGGATTACGAGCAGTACTTC
CDR3aa: CSAGDYEQYF

v_gene: TRBV6-1
j_gene: TRBJ2-3
abundance: NA
d_gene: TRBD1
CDR3nt: TGTGCCAGCAGTGGGACAGGGTTAGATACGCAGTATTTT
CDR3aa: CASSGTGLDTQYF

v_gene: TRBV28
j_gene: TRBJ2-1
abundance: NA
d_gene: NA
CDR3nt: TGTGCCAGCAACGAGAGGGACTCTTCCTCCTACAATGAGCAGTTCTTC
CDR3aa: CASNERDSSSYNEQFF

v_gene: TRBV10-3
j_gene: TRBJ2-7
abundance: NA
d_gene: NA
CDR3nt: TGTGCCATCAGTGATGAGGGCCCCCAGTACTTC
CDR3aa: CAISDEGPQYF

v_gene: TRBV19
j_gene: TRBJ1-1
abundance: NA
d_gene: TRBD1
CDR3nt: TGTGCCAGTAGCCCGGGGACAGTGAACACTGAAGCTTTCTTT
CDR3aa: CASSPGTVNTEAFF

v_gene: TRBV2
j_gene: TRBJ2-7
abundance: NA
d_gene: NA
CDR3nt: TGTGCCAGCAGTGGATCAGGGCCCTACGAGCAGTACTTC
CDR3aa: CASSGSGPYEQYF

v_gene: TRBV19
j_gene: TRBJ2-2
abundance: NA
d_gene: NA
CDR3nt: TGTGCCAGTAGTATCGGAGGGCCCGGGGAGCTGTTTTTT
CDR3aa: CASSIGGPGELFF

v_gene: TRBV4-1
j_gene: TRBJ2-7
abundance: NA
d_gene: NA
CDR3nt: TGCGCCAGCAGCCAAGAATCGAAGTTCTCCTACGAGCAGTACTTC
CDR3aa: CASSQESKFSYEQYF

v_gene: TRBV4-3
j_gene: TRBJ2-7
abundance: NA
d_gene: TRBD2
CDR3nt: TGCGCCAGCAGCCAAGAAGCTAGCGGGACCTCCTACGAGCAGTACTTC
CDR3aa: CASSQEASGTSYEQYF

v_gene: TRBV2
j_gene: TRBJ1-1
abundance: once
d_gene: NA
CDR3nt: TGTGCCAGCACAGGGTGGGACACTGAAGCTTTCTTT
CDR3aa: CASTGWDTEAFF

v_gene: TRBV13
j_gene: TRBJ2-3
abundance: NA
d_gene: TRBD1
CDR3nt: TGTGCCAGCAGTCCTACTGACAGGGCCGCCACAGATACGCAGTATTTT
CDR3aa: CASSPTDRAATDTQYF

v_gene: TRBV6-5
j_gene: TRBJ2-3
abundance: NA
d_gene: NA
CDR3nt: TGTGCCAGCAGTTACCTCCTAGCAGTAGGCACAGATACGCAGTATTTT
CDR3aa: CASSYLLAVGTDTQYF

v_gene: TRBV28
j_gene: TRBJ2-7
abundance: NA
d_gene: NA
CDR3nt: TGTGCCAGCAGTTTATTTTCTATACAGTCCTACGAGCAGTACTTC
CDR3aa: CASSLFSIQSYEQYF

v_gene: TRBV19
j_gene: TRBJ1-2
abundance: NA
d_gene: NA
CDR3nt: TGTGCCAGTAGTATAGTCCACCCGCCCACGGATGGCTACACCTTC
CDR3aa: CASSIVHPPTDGYTF

v_gene: TRBV7-6
j_gene: TRBJ2-1
abundance: NA
d_gene: TRBD2
CDR3nt: TGTGCCAGCAGCTTAGGGGGCGGGAGTCCCTACAATGAGCAGTTCTTC
CDR3aa: CASSLGGGSPYNEQFF

v_gene: TRBV5-6
j_gene: TRBJ2-5
abundance: NA
d_gene: NA
CDR3nt: TGTGCCAGCAGCCCTTCCGGGATTCAAGAGACCCAGTACTTC
CDR3aa: CASSPSGIQETQYF

v_gene: TRBV5-6
j_gene: TRBJ1-6
abundance: NA
d_gene: NA
CDR3nt: TGTGCCAGCAGCCAGGGTCCCAATTCACCCCTCCACTTT
CDR3aa: CASSQGPNSPLHF

v_gene: TRBV14
j_gene: TRBJ2-1
abundance: few
d_gene: TRBD2
CDR3nt: TGTGCCAGCAGCCAAGGAGTAGCGGGAGGCGGCCATGAGCAGTTCTTC
CDR3aa: CASSQGVAGGGHEQFF

v_gene: TRBV7-9
j_gene: TRBJ2-7
abundance: NA
d_gene: NA
CDR3nt: TGTGCCAGCAGCTTAGGCGTAAACGAGCAGTACTTC
CDR3aa: CASSLGVNEQYF

v_gene: TRBV7-9
j_gene: TRBJ1-1
abundance: few
d_gene: NA
CDR3nt: TGTGCCAGCAGCTCCGGAATGACTGAAGCTTTCTTT
CDR3aa: CASSSGMTEAFF

v_gene: TRBV19
j_gene: TRBJ2-3
abundance: NA
d_gene: TRBD2
CDR3nt: TGTGCCAGTAGTGCCGGACTAGCGGGAGAGATTGGGCATAGCACAGATACGCAGTATTTT
CDR3aa: CASSAGLAGEIGHSTDTQYF

v_gene: TRBV6-6
j_gene: TRBJ2-1
abundance: once
d_gene: NA
CDR3nt: TGTGCCAGCAGTCCCGCCGACAATGAGCAGTTCTTC
CDR3aa: CASSPADNEQFF

v_gene: TRBV5-6
j_gene: TRBJ1-4
abundance: NA
d_gene: NA
CDR3nt: TGTGCCAGCAGCTTGGGCGAAAAACTGTTTTTT
CDR3aa: CASSLGEKLFF

v_gene: TRBV5-4
j_gene: TRBJ1-2
abundance: once
d_gene: NA
CDR3nt: TGTGCCAGCAGCTTGGCCGAGGGGGATAGGGGCTACACCTTC
CDR3aa: CASSLAEGDRGYTF

v_gene: TRBV5-1
j_gene: TRBJ2-1
abundance: once
d_gene: NA
CDR3nt: TGCGCCAGCAGCTTAATGGTAAACAATGAGCAGTTCTTC
CDR3aa: CASSLMVNNEQFF

v_gene: TRBV7-8
j_gene: TRBJ2-7
abundance: NA
d_gene: TRBD1
CDR3nt: TGTGCCAGCAGCTTAGCGAGCGGACAGGGCTCCTACGAGCAGTACTTC
CDR3aa: CASSLASGQGSYEQYF

v_gene: TRBV13
j_gene: TRBJ2-3
abundance: NA
d_gene: TRBD2
CDR3nt: TGTGGGACTAGCAGTCGCACAGATACGCAGTATTTT
CDR3aa: CGTSSRTDTQYF

v_gene: TRBV27
j_gene: TRBJ2-1
abundance: NA
d_gene: TRBD2
CDR3nt: TGTGCCAGCAGTCTAGCGGGAGTTTATGAGCAGTTCTTC
CDR3aa: CASSLAGVYEQFF

v_gene: TRBV5-1
j_gene: TRBJ2-1
abundance: NA
d_gene: NA
CDR3nt: TGCGCCAGCAGCTTGGATGGGAATGAGCAGTTCTTC
CDR3aa: CASSLDGNEQFF

v_gene: TRBV2
j_gene: TRBJ2-1
abundance: NA
d_gene: TRBD1
CDR3nt: TGTGCCAGCATCCACGACAGGGGGCTCAATGAGCAGTTCTTC
CDR3aa: CASIHDRGLNEQFF

v_gene: TRBV28
j_gene: TRBJ2-1
abundance: NA
d_gene: TRBD2
CDR3nt: TGTGCCAGCAGTTTACCTAGCGGGACGGTCAATGAGCAGTTCTTC
CDR3aa: CASSLPSGTVNEQFF

v_gene: TRBV10-1
j_gene: TRBJ2-7
abundance: NA
d_gene: NA
CDR3nt: TGCGCCAGCAGTGCTGGACAGTCTTACGAGCAGTACTTC
CDR3aa: CASSAGQSYEQYF

v_gene: TRBV27
j_gene: TRBJ2-7
abundance: once
d_gene: NA
CDR3nt: TGTGCCAGCAGTCTCGAAACAGGGACCTCCCTCTACGAGCAGTACTTC
CDR3aa: CASSLETGTSLYEQYF

v_gene: TRBV9
j_gene: TRBJ2-1
abundance: NA
d_gene: NA
CDR3nt: TGTGCCAGCAGCGTATCGACTAGTCAGGGGAATGAGCAGTTCTTC
CDR3aa: CASSVSTSQGNEQFF